This TCR beta chain was sequenced during a study of identical twins (TCRdb year 2016). Regarding the research as a whole: The study deep-sequenced TCR alpha and beta repertoires from monozygotic twins, unrelated adults of various ages and cord blood to test whether fetal clonotypes persist. Replicate twin experiments were performed at different times using different library preparation protocols to rule out contamination.

This clonotype has at least ten counts. What this receptor recognizes is not known. Per-base quality was not reported, and no clone a single base away is much larger than it. Every donor in the study was a healthy Caucasian. The twin cohort comprised three pairs of female monozygotic twins, all aged roughly 18 to 29 years. Positive isolation kits from Invitrogen were used to isolate the CD4+ and CD8+ T cell populations. Trimming costs V 6 bases and J 1 base, and their ends lie 9 bases apart. CDR1 and CDR2 are read off the germline V gene (reference sequence) as LGHDT and YNNKEL. The CDR3 runs 13 residues from the cysteine to the phenylalanine. The entry retains the CDR3 DNA only, 39 bases that are in frame from base 1. The library relied on 5' RACE. Sequencing was carried out with an Illumina HiSeq 2000. A universal primer binding site was introduced by template switching, and a unique molecular identifier was present in the final cDNA, enabling accurate counting of TCR cDNA molecules. First-strand cDNA for TCR alpha and beta chains was synthesized from specific primers in the conserved constant-segment region. To control for contamination, every cDNA library was double barcoded, receiving both a SMART-Mk sample barcode and Illumina barcodes. TruSeq adapter sequences along with Illumina sample barcodes were introduced in two successive PCR steps. TCR alpha and beta cDNA libraries were sequenced on the Illumina HiSeq platform with custom primers. In the original analysis: MiGEC was used to process raw reads and extract unique molecular identifiers, and MiXCR was used to find CDR3 positions. Recombination models were inferred per individual with the repgenHMM and IGoR tools using an EM algorithm. Shared clonotype analysis was performed with the tcR package in R, normalizing sharing by the product of cloneset sizes. Out-of-frame nonproductive sequences were analyzed to study raw recombination free of thymic and clonal selection effects. TCRdb reran the public reads through fastp at Q25 and MiXCR, keeping productive beta chains. CDR3 protein duplicates are merged, each entry listing the most common genes and DNA. The V and J calls shown here were made by TCRdb, not taken from the authors' results. This sample is represented by 250,000 to 300,000 distinct CDR3 sequences; around 8.3% of them were singletons. The leading ten clones occupy 3% to 3.5% of the sample.

Results and caveats for the whole study, not just this receptor: Abundant cord blood beta clonotypes had fewer insertions, young adult naive repertoires showed a similar but weaker trend, and memory repertoires showed no such trend. Compared with coincidental sharing between unrelated individuals, out-of-frame TCR alpha sequences shared between twins had an excess of sequences with low generation probability. The excess sharing between twins in beta out-of-frame sequences was weaker because fewer shared sequences reduced the signal-to-noise ratio. Because the same donors could not be followed over many years, the conclusions relied on cross-sectional statistical analysis. Recombination models systematically underestimated out-of-frame TCR alpha sharing in monozygotic twins but agreed with sharing between unrelated individuals. Invariant T cells such as MAIT and iNKT could partly confound zero-insertion analyses, though diverse VJ usage argued against this for most clonotypes.

The same specimen was also included in a second study, on yellow fever vaccine responses in identical twins. From the second report: The T cell response to vaccination in identical twins was reported by the authors to appear partly convergent and partly personalized. Focusing on identical twins, the study followed the T cell clones that responded to the vaccine, and did so with precision.

The rearranged segments are TRBV3-1 and TRBJ1-1; tentative D gene TRBD1, with 6 bases matching. The clonotype comes from a woman aged 18-29 years in good health. Sequencing input: CD8+ T cells sorted from blood. At the DNA level, the sequence is TGTGCCAGCAGGCTGGGGGCGAACACTGAAGCTTTCTTT. Translated, this is CASRLGANTEAFF.